Each of the 22 T cell receptor beta chains below was sequenced from the same sample in a study of blood T cells in healthy people across ages. The second PCR ran 7 to 11 cycles with a sample-barcoded 5' primer and J-beta primers. MiXCR, applied by TCRdb to the 5' RACE reads, yields one record per CDR3 protein. The sample has about 930,000 distinct CDR3 sequences; under 35% are singletons. In addition, the sample was reused for a study of T cells of mothers and their children.

What was sequenced was blood. The receptor set was obtained from a woman aged 35 to 49 in good health.

This clonotype was seen ten or more times. This chain uses TRBV7-3 with TRBJ2-1, with 9 bases aligning to TRBD1. CDR3 size: 14 residues. V lost 4 bases and J lost 5; bases outside the gene matches: 3. Germline CDR1 SGHTA, CDR2 FQGTGA. This CDR3 reads CASSSRQGDNEQFF. CDR3 DNA: TGTGCCAGCAGCTCCCGACAGGGGGACAATGAGCAGTTCTTC.

In this sample, this clonotype turned up a few times. A junction end diverges from the germline sequence, so it may reflect a read error. The chain has TRBV4-1 and TRBJ2-5; TRBD2 matches 8 bases. There are 15 residues in the CDR3. The germline gives CDR1 MGHRA, CDR2 YSYEKL. The CDR3 region is CASSQAGTSEETRYF. CDR3 in DNA: TGCGCCAGCAGCCAAGCCGGGACTAGTGAAGAGACCCGGTACTTC.

Only a few counts were recorded for this clonotype. The rearrangement links TRBV5-1 to TRBJ2-7, with D possibly being TRBD1 or TRBD2 (5 bases each). Germline V gene data show CDR1 as SGHRS and CDR2 as YFSETQ. This CDR3 is 17 amino acids long. Trimming removed 0 bases at V and 1 base at J, with 17 bases between. The CDR3 is CASSLAPPGPYSYEQYF. CDR3 nucleotides: TGCGCCAGCAGCTTGGCCCCCCCGGGGCCCTATTCCTACGAGCAGTACTTC. Filled out from reference TRBV5-1 and TRBJ2-7, the complete variable domain reads KAGVTQTPRYLIKTRGQQVTLSCSPISGHRSVSWYQQTPGQGLQFLFEYFSETQRNKGNFPGRFSGRQFSNSRSEMNVSTLELGDSALYLCASSLAPPGPYSYEQYFGPGTRLTVT.

The chain is built from TRBV27 and TRBJ2-5, with 7 bases that match TRBD2. J gave up 5 bases and V 5 bases, and 8 bases lay outside the gene matches. Germline loops: CDR1 MNHEY, CDR2 SMNVEV (reference sequence). The CDR3 extends over 14 amino acids. The CDR3 region has the DNA TGTGCCAGCAGTGGGGGGGACGTTTTGGAGACCCAGTACTTC. Its translation: CASSGGDVLETQYF.

V usage is TRBV2 and J usage is TRBJ1-2; the D gene is possibly TRBD1 (6 bases). Trimming took off 8 bases at V and 6 bases at J, with 16 bases between the two ends. In germline, CDR1 is SNHLY, CDR2 FYNNEI. The CDR3 sequence is 13 residues long. In nucleotides, the CDR3 is TGTGCCAGCGTCCGACAGGCTGGTGATGGCTACACCTTC. Amino acids: CASVRQAGDGYTF.

This clonotype was seen more than once but under ten times. The V and J genes are TRBV6-1 and TRBJ2-3, with 10 bases fitting TRBD1. The CDR3 runs 14 residues. Germline V gene lookup returns CDR1 MNHNS and CDR2 SASEGT. Trimming removed 8 bases from V and 7 bases from J; junction bases left unmatched: 9. CDR3 loop: CASDRGPNRNTQYF. The CDR3 DNA reads as TGTGCCAGCGACAGGGGGCCTAATCGGAATACGCAGTATTTT.

CDR3 nucleotide sequence: TGCAGTGCTAGCGATAGGGGTGTTTTAGGCTACACCTTC. Amino acids: CSASDRGVLGYTF. V gene TRBV20-1 combines with J gene TRBJ1-2, with D perhaps TRBD1 (5 bases). Germline lookup yields CDR1 DFQATT and CDR2 SNEGSKA (reference sequence). This CDR3 has 13 amino acids. The ends were cut back, 3 bases at V and 8 bases at J, with 16 bases in the middle.

This clonotype was observed a handful of times. A read error may explain this, as a much larger clone is one base away. This chain connects TRBV28 to TRBJ2-7, with 8 bases fitting TRBD1. Germline assignment: CDR1 MDHEN and CDR2 SYDVKM. The CDR3 sequence is 16 residues long. The V gene end was trimmed by 5 bases and the J gene end by 2 bases; junction bases not matched to a gene: 11. The CDR3: CASSPLGTGLTYEQYF. The CDR3 region has the DNA TGTGCCAGCAGTCCCTTGGGGACAGGTCTAACCTACGAGCAGTACTTC.

About this clonotype: Given a much more abundant clone one base away, this may be a read error. This chain links TRBV11-2 with TRBJ1-5; D might be TRBD1 (6 bases). Germline assignment: CDR1 SGHAT and CDR2 FQNNGV. The CDR3 covers 13 residues. Trimming stripped 3 bases from V and 5 bases from J, with 8 bases between. CDR3: CASSFYRDQPQHF. The CDR3 coding sequence is TGTGCCAGCAGCTTCTACAGGGATCAGCCCCAGCATTTT.

Comments on this clonotype: One junction end does not reproduce the germline sequence, and a read error may be involved. The chain carries TRBV6-1 and TRBJ1-1; D gene ambiguous. CDR1 and CDR2 from the germline V gene are MNHNS and SASEGT. This CDR3 spans 14 amino acids. The CDR3 nucleotides are TGTGCCAGCAGGGAAGCGCTCAGGAACACTGAAGCTTTCTTT. Its translation: CASREALRNTEAFF.

Many counts were recorded for this clonotype. The CDR3 DNA follows: TGTGCCAGCAGCCAAGCAGGGGGAAAGCCTAGCACAGATACGCAGTATTTT. It codes for CASSQAGGKPSTDTQYF. The V and J genes are TRBV5-4 and TRBJ2-3, with TRBD1 matching 7 bases. From germline, CDR1 is SGHNT and CDR2 YYREEE (reference sequence). With V trimmed by 4 bases and J by 0 bases, 11 bases remained unmatched. The CDR3 runs 17 residues.

The sample holds a few counts of this clonotype. The chain recombines TRBV20-1 with TRBJ2-1, with D perhaps matching TRBD2 (5 bases). CDR1 is DFQATT and CDR2 is SNEGSKA in the germline V gene (reference sequence). The CDR3 sequence is 15 residues long. V was clipped by 1 base and J by 5 bases, with 15 bases between them. The CDR3 spells CSARVASSPHNEQFF. Here the CDR3 DNA reads TGCAGTGCTAGAGTGGCTAGCAGTCCTCACAATGAGCAGTTCTTC.

In the case of this clonotype: At one end, the junction sequence differs from germline, possibly due to a read error. This chain joins TRBV20-1 and TRBJ1-2; D perhaps matches TRBD1 (5 bases). CDR3 length: 12 amino acids. Germline assignment: CDR1 DFQATT and CDR2 SNEGSKA (reference sequence). The CDR3 DNA is TGCAGTGCTACCCCAGGGCGCTATGGCTACATCTTC. It is translated as CSATPGRYGYIF.

Only a few counts were recorded for this clonotype. The chain employs TRBV7-9 and TRBJ2-5, with D unclear. TRBJ2-7 explains the end of the DNA better; the J call may be wrong. This CDR3 is 13 amino acids long. Germline loops: CDR1 SEHNR, CDR2 FQNEAQ (reference sequence). The CDR3 nucleotides read TGTGCCAGCAGCTACGCCCTGCGCGACGAGCAGTACTTC. The encoded protein is CASSYALRDEQYF.

This chain joins TRBV7-2 and TRBJ2-5; D may be TRBD1 or TRBD2 (5 bases each). V lost 5 bases and J lost 4, with 11 bases in between. The CDR3 is 13 residues long. CDR1 and CDR2 from the germline V gene are SGHTA and FQGNSA. The CDR3 region is CASSGVGGETQYF. The CDR3, as DNA: TGTGCCAGCAGCGGGGTTGGGGGAGAGACCCAGTACTTC.

This clonotype occurred a few times. The CDR3 here is CASSLGASGGPENAYEQYF. The CDR3 nucleotides read TGCGCCAGCAGCTTGGGGGCTAGCGGGGGGCCAGAGAACGCCTACGAGCAGTACTTC. The chain joins TRBV5-1 to TRBJ2-7, with 11 bases fitting TRBD2. The J segment lost 2 bases and the V segment lost 0 bases, leaving 13 bases of the junction unmatched. CDR1 and CDR2 (germline): SGHRS, YFSETQ. This CDR3 contains 19 residues.

V is TRBV29-1 and J is TRBJ1-2; no reliable D call. Germline V gives CDR1 SQVTM, CDR2 ANQGSEA. Between the trimmed V and J ends, which lost 1 base and 6 bases, there was a span of 15 bases. The CDR3 spans 14 residues. As DNA, the CDR3 is TGCAGCGTTGAAGGTAGTGGGGTCCGGGATGGCTACACCTTC. Translating it yields CSVEGSGVRDGYTF.

The rearrangement joins TRBV9 to TRBJ1-2, with a tentative D call TRBD1 (6 bases). V was shortened by 4 bases and J by 5 bases, with 15 bases between the two germline ends. In germline, CDR1 is SGDLS, CDR2 YYNGEE. This CDR3 is 14 amino acids long. In DNA form, the CDR3 reads TGTGCCAGCAGCTCTCGGGACACCCCTTATGGCTACACCTTC. As protein: CASSSRDTPYGYTF.

V and J are TRBV29-1 and TRBJ1-1, with 7 bases aligning to TRBD1. CDR1 is SQVTM and CDR2 is ANQGSEA in the germline V gene. J was trimmed by 0 bases and V by 7 bases; bases with no gene match: 11. The CDR3 sequence is 15 residues long. CDR3 nucleotides: TGCAGCGCCGAGGGGGCGGAGGTAATGAACACTGAAGCTTTCTTT. This translates into CSAEGAEVMNTEAFF.

The rearrangement uses TRBV7-9 and TRBJ1-1; 7 bases align to TRBD1. This CDR3 contains 19 residues. Germline V gives CDR1 SEHNR, CDR2 FQNEAQ (reference sequence). The junction had 18 bases not matched to a gene; V was cut back by 3 bases and J by 2 bases. CDR3: CASSFRGSRGYVPNTEAFF. In nucleotides, the CDR3 is TGTGCCAGCAGCTTCCGAGGGAGCAGGGGGTATGTCCCAAACACTGAAGCTTTCTTT.

In this sample, this clonotype turned up a few times. This sequence joins TRBV7-9 and TRBJ1-2; no reliable D call. Germline V gives CDR1 SEHNR, CDR2 FQNEAQ (reference sequence). CDR3 size: 13 residues. Trimming pared 3 bases from V and 4 bases from J, leaving 9 bases between. The CDR3 is CASSLDLAYGYTF. For the CDR3, the DNA is TGTGCCAGCAGCTTGGACCTAGCCTATGGCTACACCTTC.

This clonotype came up many times. The genes are TRBV10-3 and TRBJ1-5, with TRBD1 as a possible D gene (6 bases). The CDR3 totals 15 residues. The V gene lost 3 bases and the J gene lost 0 bases, with 9 bases spanning the gap. In germline, CDR1 is ENHRY, CDR2 SYGVKD. The CDR3 DNA reads as TGTGCCATCAGTGACAGGGGATATAGCAATCAGCCCCAGCATTTT. Translated, it gives CAISDRGYSNQPQHF.